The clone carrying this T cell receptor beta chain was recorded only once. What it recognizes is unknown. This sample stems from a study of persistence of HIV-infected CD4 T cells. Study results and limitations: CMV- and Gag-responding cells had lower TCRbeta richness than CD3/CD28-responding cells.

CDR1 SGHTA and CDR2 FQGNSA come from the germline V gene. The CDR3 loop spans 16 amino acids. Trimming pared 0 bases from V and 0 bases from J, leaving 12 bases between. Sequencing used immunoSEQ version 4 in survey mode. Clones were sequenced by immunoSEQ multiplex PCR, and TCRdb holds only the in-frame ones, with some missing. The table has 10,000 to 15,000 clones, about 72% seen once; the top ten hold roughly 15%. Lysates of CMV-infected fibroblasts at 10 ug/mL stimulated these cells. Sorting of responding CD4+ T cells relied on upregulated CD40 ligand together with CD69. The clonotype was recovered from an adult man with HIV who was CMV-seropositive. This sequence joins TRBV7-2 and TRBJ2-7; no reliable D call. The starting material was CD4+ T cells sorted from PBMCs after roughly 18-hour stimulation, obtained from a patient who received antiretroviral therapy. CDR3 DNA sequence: TGTGCCAGCAGCTTAGCTGCTCAACTGAGCTCCTACGAGCAGTACTTC. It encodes CASSLAAQLSSYEQYF.